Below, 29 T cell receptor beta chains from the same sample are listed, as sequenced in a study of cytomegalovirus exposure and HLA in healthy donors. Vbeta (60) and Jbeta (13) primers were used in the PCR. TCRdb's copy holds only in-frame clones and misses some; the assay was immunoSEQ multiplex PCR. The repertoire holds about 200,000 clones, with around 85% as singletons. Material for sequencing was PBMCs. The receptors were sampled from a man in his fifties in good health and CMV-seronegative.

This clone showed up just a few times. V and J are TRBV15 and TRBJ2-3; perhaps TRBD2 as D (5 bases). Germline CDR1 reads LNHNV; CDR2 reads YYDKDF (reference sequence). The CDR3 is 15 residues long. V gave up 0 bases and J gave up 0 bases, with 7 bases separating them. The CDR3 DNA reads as TGTGCCACCAGCAGAGAGTCGGGGAGCACAGATACGCAGTATTTT. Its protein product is CATSRESGSTDTQYF.

CDR3 nucleotides: TGTGCCACCAGGAAGGAGATGAACACTGAAGCTTTCTTT. It encodes CATRKEMNTEAFF. The rearrangement links TRBV6-5 to TRBJ1-1; D is unresolved. CDR3 size: 13 residues. Between the trimmed V and J ends, which lost 10 bases and 0 bases, there was a span of 12 bases. CDR1 MNHEY and CDR2 SVGAGI come from the germline V gene.

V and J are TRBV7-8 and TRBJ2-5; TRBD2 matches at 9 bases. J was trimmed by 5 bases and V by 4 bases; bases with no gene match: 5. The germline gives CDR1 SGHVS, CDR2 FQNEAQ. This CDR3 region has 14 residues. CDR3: CASSSLAGVETQYF. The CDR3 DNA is TGTGCCAGCAGCTCATTAGCGGGAGTTGAGACCCAGTACTTC.

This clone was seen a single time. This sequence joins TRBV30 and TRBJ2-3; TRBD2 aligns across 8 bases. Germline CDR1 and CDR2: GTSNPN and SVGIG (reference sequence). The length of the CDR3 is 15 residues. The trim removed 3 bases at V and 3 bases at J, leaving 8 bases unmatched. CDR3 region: CAWSGEREMTDTQYF. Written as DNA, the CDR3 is TGTGCCTGGAGCGGAGAGCGGGAGATGACAGATACGCAGTATTTT. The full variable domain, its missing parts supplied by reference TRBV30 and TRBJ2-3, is SQTIHQWPATLVQPVGSPLSLECTVEGTSNPNLYWYRQAAGRGLQLLFYSVGIGQISSEVPQNLSASRPQDRQFILSSKKLLLSDSGFYLCAWSGEREMTDTQYFGPGTRLTVL.

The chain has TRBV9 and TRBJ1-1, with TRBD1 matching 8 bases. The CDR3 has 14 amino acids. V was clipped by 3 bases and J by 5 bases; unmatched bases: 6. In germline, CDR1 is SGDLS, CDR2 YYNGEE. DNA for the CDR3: TGTGCCAGCAGCGCAGGACAGGGCCAGACTGAAGCTTTCTTT. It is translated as CASSAGQGQTEAFF.

DNA of the CDR3: TGTGCCAGCAGCATCGGGGCGGCGGGACGCGAGCAGTACTTC. Translated, it gives CASSIGAAGREQYF. The chain employs TRBV7-6 and TRBJ2-7, with a tentative D call TRBD2 (6 bases). The CDR3 extends over 14 amino acids. V was trimmed by 5 bases and J by 6 bases, leaving 17 bases between them. Germline V lookup: CDR1 SGHVS, CDR2 FNYEAQ.

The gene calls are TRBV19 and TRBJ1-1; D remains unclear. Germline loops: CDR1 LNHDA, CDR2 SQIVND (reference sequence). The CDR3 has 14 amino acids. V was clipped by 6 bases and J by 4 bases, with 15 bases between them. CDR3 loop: CASRRVGRSTEAFF. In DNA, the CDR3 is TGTGCCAGTAGGAGAGTGGGGAGGAGCACTGAAGCTTTCTTT.

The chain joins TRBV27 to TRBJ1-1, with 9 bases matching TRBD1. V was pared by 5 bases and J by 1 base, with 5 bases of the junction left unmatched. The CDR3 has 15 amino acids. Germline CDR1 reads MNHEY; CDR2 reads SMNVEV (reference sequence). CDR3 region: CASSVPGQGNTEAFF. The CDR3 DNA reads TGTGCCAGCAGTGTCCCGGGACAGGGGAACACTGAAGCTTTCTTT.

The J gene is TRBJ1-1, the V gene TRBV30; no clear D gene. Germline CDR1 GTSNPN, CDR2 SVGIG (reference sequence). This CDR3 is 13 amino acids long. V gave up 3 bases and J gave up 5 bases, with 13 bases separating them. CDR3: CAWSRGFNTEAFF. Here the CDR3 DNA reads TGTGCCTGGAGCCGAGGGTTTAATACTGAAGCTTTCTTT.

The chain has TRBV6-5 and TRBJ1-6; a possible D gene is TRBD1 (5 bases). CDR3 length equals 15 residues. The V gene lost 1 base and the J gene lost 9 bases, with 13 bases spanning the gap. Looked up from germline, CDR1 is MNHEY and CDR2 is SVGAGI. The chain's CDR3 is CASSYLGQGTSPLHF. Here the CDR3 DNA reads TGTGCCAGCAGTTACTTAGGGCAGGGTACTTCACCCCTCCACTTT.

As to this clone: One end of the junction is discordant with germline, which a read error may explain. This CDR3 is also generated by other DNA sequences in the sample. The DNA for the CDR3 is TGTGCCAGCCGATTAGGGGGTATCGCCGAAGCCTTCTTT. It specifies CASRLGGIAEAFF. J is TRBJ1-1 and V is TRBV27; a possible D gene is TRBD1 (6 bases). The CDR3 is 13 amino acids. The germline CDR1 and CDR2 sequences are MNHEY and SMNVEV (reference sequence).

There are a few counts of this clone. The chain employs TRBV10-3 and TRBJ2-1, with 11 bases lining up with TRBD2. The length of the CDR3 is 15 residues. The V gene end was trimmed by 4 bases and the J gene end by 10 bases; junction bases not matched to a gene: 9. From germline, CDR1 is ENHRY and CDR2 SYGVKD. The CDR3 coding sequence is TGTGCCATCAGTGCGACTAGCGGGACATTAAAAGAGCAGTTCTTC. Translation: CAISATSGTLKEQFF.

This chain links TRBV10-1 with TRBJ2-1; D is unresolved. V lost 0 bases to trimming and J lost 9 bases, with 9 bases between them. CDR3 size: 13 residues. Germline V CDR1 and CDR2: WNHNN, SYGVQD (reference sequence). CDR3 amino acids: CASSESSRSEQFF. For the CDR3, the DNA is TGCGCCAGCAGTGAGTCCTCCAGAAGTGAGCAGTTCTTC.

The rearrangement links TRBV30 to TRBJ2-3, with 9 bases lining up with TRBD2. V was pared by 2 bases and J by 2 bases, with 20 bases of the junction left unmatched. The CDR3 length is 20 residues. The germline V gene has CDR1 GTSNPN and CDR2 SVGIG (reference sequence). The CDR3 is CAWSRVRIRGRAPYTDTQYF. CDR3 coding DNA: TGTGCCTGGAGTAGAGTAAGAATTCGCGGGAGGGCTCCTTACACAGATACGCAGTATTTT.

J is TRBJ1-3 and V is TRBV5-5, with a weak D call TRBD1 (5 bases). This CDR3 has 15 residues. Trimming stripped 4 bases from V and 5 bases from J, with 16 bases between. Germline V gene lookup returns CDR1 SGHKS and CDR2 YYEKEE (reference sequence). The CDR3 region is CASSQGPGGRNTIYF. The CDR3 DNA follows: TGTGCCAGCAGCCAGGGCCCAGGCGGACGAAACACCATATATTTT.

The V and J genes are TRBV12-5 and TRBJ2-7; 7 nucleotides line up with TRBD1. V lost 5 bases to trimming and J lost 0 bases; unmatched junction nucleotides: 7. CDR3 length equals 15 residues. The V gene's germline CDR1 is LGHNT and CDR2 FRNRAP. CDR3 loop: CASGLDRESSYEQYF. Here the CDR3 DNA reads TGTGCTAGTGGTCTAGACAGGGAGTCCTCCTACGAGCAGTACTTC.

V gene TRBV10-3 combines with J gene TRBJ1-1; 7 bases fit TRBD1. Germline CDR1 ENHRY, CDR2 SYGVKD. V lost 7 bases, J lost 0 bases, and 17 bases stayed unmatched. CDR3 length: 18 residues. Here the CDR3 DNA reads TGTGCCATCACAAGATCGAGGGGGGACAGCGAGATGAACACTGAAGCTTTCTTT. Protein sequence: CAITRSRGDSEMNTEAFF.

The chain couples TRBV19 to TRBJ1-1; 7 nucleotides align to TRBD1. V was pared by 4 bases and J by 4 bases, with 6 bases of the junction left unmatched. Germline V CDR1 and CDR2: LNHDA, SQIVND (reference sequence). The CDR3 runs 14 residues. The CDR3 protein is CASSTEGARTEAFF. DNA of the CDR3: TGTGCCAGTAGTACTGAGGGGGCGCGCACTGAAGCTTTCTTT.

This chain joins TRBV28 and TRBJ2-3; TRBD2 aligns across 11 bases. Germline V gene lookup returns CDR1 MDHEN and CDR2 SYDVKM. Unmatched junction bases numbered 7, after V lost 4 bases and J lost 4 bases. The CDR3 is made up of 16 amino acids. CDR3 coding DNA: TGTGCCAGCAGTTCGAACGTAGCGGGAGGGGCAGATACGCAGTATTTT. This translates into CASSSNVAGGADTQYF.

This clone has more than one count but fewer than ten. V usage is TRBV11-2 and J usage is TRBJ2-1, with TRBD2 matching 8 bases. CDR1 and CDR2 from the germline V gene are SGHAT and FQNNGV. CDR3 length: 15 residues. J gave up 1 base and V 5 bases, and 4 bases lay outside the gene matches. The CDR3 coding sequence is TGTGCCAGCAGCCAAACTAGCGGATCCTACAATGAGCAGTTCTTC. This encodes CASSQTSGSYNEQFF.

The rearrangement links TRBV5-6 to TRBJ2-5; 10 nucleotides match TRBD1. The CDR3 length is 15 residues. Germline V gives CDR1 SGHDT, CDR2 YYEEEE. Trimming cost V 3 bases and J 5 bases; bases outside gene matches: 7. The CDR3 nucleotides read TGTGCCAGCAGCTCGACAGGGGGCAATCGGGAGACCCAGTACTTC. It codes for CASSSTGGNRETQYF.

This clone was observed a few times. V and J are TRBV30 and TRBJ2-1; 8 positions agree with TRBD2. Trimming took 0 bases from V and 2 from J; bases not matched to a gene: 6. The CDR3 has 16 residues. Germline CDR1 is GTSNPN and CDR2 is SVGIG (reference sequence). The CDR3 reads CAWSVRAGGAYNEQFF. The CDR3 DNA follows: TGTGCCTGGAGTGTAAGGGCCGGGGGGGCCTACAATGAGCAGTTCTTC.

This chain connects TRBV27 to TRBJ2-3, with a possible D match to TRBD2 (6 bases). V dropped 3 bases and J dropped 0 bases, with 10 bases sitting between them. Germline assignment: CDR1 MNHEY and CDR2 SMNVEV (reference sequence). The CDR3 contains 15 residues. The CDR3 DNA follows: TGTGCCAGCAGTTTGGAACTAGCTAGCACAGATACGCAGTATTTT. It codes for CASSLELASTDTQYF.

CDR3 sequence reads: CASSLDPPSGSYGYTF. CDR3 DNA sequence: TGTGCCAGCAGTTTAGACCCTCCTAGTGGTAGCTATGGCTACACCTTC. J is TRBJ1-2 and V is TRBV27; no clear D. CDR1 and CDR2 (germline): MNHEY, SMNVEV (reference sequence). The CDR3 spans 16 residues. The V gene lost 2 bases and the J gene lost 4 bases, with 17 bases spanning the gap.

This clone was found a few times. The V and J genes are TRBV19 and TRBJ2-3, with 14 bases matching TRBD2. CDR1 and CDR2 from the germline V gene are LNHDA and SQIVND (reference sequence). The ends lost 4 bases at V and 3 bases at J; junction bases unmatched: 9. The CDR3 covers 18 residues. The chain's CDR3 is CASSTGLAGGSRTDTQYF. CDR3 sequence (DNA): TGTGCCAGTAGTACCGGACTAGCGGGAGGTTCCAGGACAGATACGCAGTATTTT.

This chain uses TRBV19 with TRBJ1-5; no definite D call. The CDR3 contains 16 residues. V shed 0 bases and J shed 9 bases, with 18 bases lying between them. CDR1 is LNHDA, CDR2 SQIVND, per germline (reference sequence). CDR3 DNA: TGTGCCAGTAGTATAGATAGCCCAGTAGGCCTTTCGCCCCAGCATTTT. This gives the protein CASSIDSPVGLSPQHF.

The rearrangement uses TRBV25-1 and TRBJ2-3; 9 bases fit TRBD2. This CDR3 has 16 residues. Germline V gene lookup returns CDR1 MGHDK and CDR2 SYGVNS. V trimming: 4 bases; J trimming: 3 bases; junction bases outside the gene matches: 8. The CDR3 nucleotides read TGTGCCAGCAGTGGCGGGAGGGGCCAATGGACAGATACGCAGTATTTT. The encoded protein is CASSGGRGQWTDTQYF.

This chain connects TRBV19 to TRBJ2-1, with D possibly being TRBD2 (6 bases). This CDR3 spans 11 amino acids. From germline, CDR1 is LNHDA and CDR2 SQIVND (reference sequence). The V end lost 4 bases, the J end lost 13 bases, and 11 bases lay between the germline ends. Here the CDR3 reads CASSTAGPQFF. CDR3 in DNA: TGTGCCAGTAGTACCGCGGGACCTCAGTTCTTC.

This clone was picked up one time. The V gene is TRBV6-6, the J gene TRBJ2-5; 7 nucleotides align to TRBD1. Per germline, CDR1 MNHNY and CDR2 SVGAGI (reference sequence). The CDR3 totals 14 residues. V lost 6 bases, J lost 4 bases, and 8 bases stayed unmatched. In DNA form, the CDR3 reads TGTGCCAGCAGGGATGGGGCAGGGGGAGAGACCCAGTACTTC. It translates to CASRDGAGGETQYF.